The clone carrying this T cell receptor (beta chain) was seen ten or more times. Arm-PCR of CDR3 regions and iRepertoire HTBI primers were the basis on which TCR beta libraries were built. TCRdb analysed the multiplex PCR reads with MiXCR anew, one entry per CDR3 protein. The sample consists of 250,000 or so distinct CDR3 sequences, 18% of them appearing once. These data come from a study of regulatory T cells in long-lasting Graves disease. Whole-study context: Patients newly diagnosed with Graves' had been on antithyroid drugs for under 3 months.

Time point reported: newly diagnosed GD, antithyroid drugs for less than 3 months. The TCR library used RNA extracted from PBMCs. Between the trimmed V and J ends, which lost 6 bases and 3 bases, there was a span of 15 bases. The CDR3 runs 14 residues. Another study also made use of these data, one on T cells in Graves' hyperthyroidism and ophthalmopathy.

This TCR derives from a woman aged 25 to 39 with Graves disease. The chain recombines TRBV12-3 or TRBV12-4 with TRBJ2-7; D remains unclear. The sample consisted of peripheral blood mononuclear cells (PBMCs), taken at new diagnosis, from a patient treated with antithyroid drugs. In DNA, the CDR3 is TGTGCCAGCAGCCCTCGGCTTCGGTTCTACGAGCAGTACTTC. The encoded protein is CASSPRLRFYEQYF.